The present T cell receptor beta chain was sequenced within a study of beta chain features in type 1 diabetes. Study in general: Over all samples combined, some 110 million sorted cells were examined.

Every isolated RNA sample was fully reverse transcribed, so sequencing captured expressed TCRB transcripts. The table came from immunoSEQ multiplex PCR; TCRdb's copy has only in-frame clones and leaves some out. The table has 500,000 to 700,000 clones, roughly a sixth seen once. Trimming removed 2 bases at V and 3 bases at J, with 12 bases between. Germline-derived CDR1 and CDR2 are SGHDN and FVKESK. This CDR3 has 15 amino acids. This clone has a handful of counts. This TCR derives from a man aged 18 to 30 in good health. This chain uses TRBV14 with TRBJ2-3; perhaps TRBD1 as D (5 bases). The sequenced sample was naive CD4+ T cells from blood. Here the CDR3 DNA reads TGTGCCAGCAGCCAACCCCAGGGAAGAACAGATACGCAGTATTTT. Its protein is CASSQPQGRTDTQYF. Full variable domain (remainder filled in from reference TRBV14 and TRBJ2-3): EAGVTQFPSHSVIEKGQTVTLRCDPISGHDNLYWYRRVMGKEIKFLLHFVKESKQDESGMPNNRFLAERTGGTYSTLKVQPAELEDSGVYFCASSQPQGRTDTQYFGPGTRLTVL.